Shown below are 7 T cell receptor beta chains from a single sample sequenced in a study of blood T cell repertoires in COVID-19. Generated by immunoSEQ multiplex PCR, the TCRdb table keeps only in-frame clones and is missing some. The sample consists of a few hundred thousand clones, approximately 86% of them appearing once. The source material was PBMCs or T cells enriched from blood (not recorded which). The receptor source for this set is a woman aged 40 to 50 with acute COVID-19.

The chain uses TRBV4-1 and TRBJ2-6; possibly TRBD2 for D (6 bases). The V end lost 0 bases, the J end lost 12 bases, and 18 bases lay between the germline ends. The CDR3 totals 16 residues. The germline CDR1 and CDR2 sequences are MGHRA and YSYEKL. The CDR3 DNA is TGCGCCAGCAGCCAAGATCTGGGACTCCAAGTCCGCGTCCTGACTTTC. This sequence encodes CASSQDLGLQVRVLTF.

The chain links TRBV21-1 to TRBJ2-1; the listed D gene, TRBD1, was not tested against the DNA. TRBV21-1 is a documented pseudogene. CDR3 size: 15 residues. The CDR3 is CASSKVWAYYNEQFF. In nucleotides, the CDR3 is TGTGCCAGCAGCAAAGTTTGGGCTTACTACAATGAGCAGTTCTTC.

Concerning this clone itself: The sample carries other DNA sequences with the same CDR3. V and J are TRBV18 and TRBJ2-1; D remains ambiguous. V gave up 3 bases and J gave up 0 bases, with 6 bases separating them. Germline-derived CDR1 and CDR2 are KGHSH and LQKENI. This CDR3 contains 14 residues. In nucleotides, the CDR3 is TGTGCCAGCTCACCTGACAACTCCTACAATGAGCAGTTCTTC. It encodes CASSPDNSYNEQFF.

This rearrangement joins TRBV6-5 to TRBJ2-3; D is possibly TRBD1 (5 bases). V was trimmed by 2 bases and J by 6 bases, leaving 15 bases between them. The CDR3 spans 15 residues. Looked up from germline, CDR1 is MNHEY and CDR2 is SVGAGI. The CDR3: CASSYRAGLLDTQYF. CDR3 in DNA: TGTGCCAGCAGTTACAGGGCAGGGCTGTTGGATACGCAGTATTTT.

The chain couples TRBV7-6 to TRBJ2-7; perhaps TRBD1 as D (6 bases). V lost 4 bases to trimming and J lost 0 bases, with 7 bases between them. Germline CDR1 is SGHVS and CDR2 is FNYEAQ. The CDR3 covers 13 residues. DNA for the CDR3: TGTGCCAGCAGCTGGGACAACTCCTACGAGCAGTACTTC. Protein product: CASSWDNSYEQYF.

This clone was recorded once. This chain joins TRBV27 and TRBJ2-7, with TRBD1 matching over 9 bases. Per germline, CDR1 MNHEY and CDR2 SMNVEV (reference sequence). The CDR3 runs 15 residues. V lost 1 base and J lost 5; bases outside the gene matches: 6. Here the CDR3 reads CASSLFGTGSDEQYF. The CDR3, as DNA: TGTGCCAGCAGTTTATTCGGGACAGGGTCCGACGAGCAGTACTTC.

This clone has just a few counts. The rearrangement uses TRBV4-3 and TRBJ1-2, with 8 bases identical to TRBD1. CDR1 is LGHNA, CDR2 YSLEER, per germline. The CDR3 has 16 residues. V was clipped by 0 bases and J by 5 bases; unmatched bases: 8. This CDR3 reads CASSQDRGQGRYGYTF. The CDR3 region has the DNA TGCGCCAGCAGCCAAGATCGAGGACAGGGCAGATATGGCTACACCTTC.